The 2 T cell receptor beta chains listed next were all sequenced from one sample in a study of T cell clonotyping in hematopoietic cell transplantation. The repertoire was sequenced with immunoSEQ multiplex PCR; TCRdb's copy has only in-frame clones and lacks some. The data contain over 1,500 clones, about 93% of them singletons. The sample here was PBMCs, taken at the time of graft-versus-host disease after allogeneic stem cell transplant. These TCRs come from a young adult male patient who had an allogeneic stem cell transplant from a related donor, so the T cells may come from the graft donor. Some clones in this sample may be carry-over from other donors' samples.

The chain is built from TRBV5-1 and TRBJ2-1; TRBD2 agrees at 13 bases. This CDR3 region has 15 residues. Per the germline V gene, CDR1 is SGHRS and CDR2 is YFSETQ. V shed 4 bases and J 8 bases; nucleotides not matched to a gene: 6. CDR3: CASSPTSGRAHEQFF. For the CDR3, the DNA is TGCGCCAGCAGCCCTACTAGCGGGAGGGCCCATGAGCAGTTCTTC. The full variable domain, its missing parts supplied by reference TRBV5-1 and TRBJ2-1, is KAGVTQTPRYLIKTRGQQVTLSCSPISGHRSVSWYQQTPGQGLQFLFEYFSETQRNKGNFPGRFSGRQFSNSRSEMNVSTLELGDSALYLCASSPTSGRAHEQFFGPGTRLTVL.

The rearrangement links TRBV7-6 to TRBJ2-5; D remains unclear. Deletions cut 4 bases from V and 5 bases from J, with 26 bases between. CDR1 and CDR2 from the germline V gene are SGHVS and FNYEAQ. The CDR3 length is 18 residues. In DNA, the CDR3 is TGTGCCAGCAGCTCTAAGGGTGGGTGGGAACTTGTCGGCGAGACCCAGTACTTC. It specifies CASSSKGGWELVGETQYF.